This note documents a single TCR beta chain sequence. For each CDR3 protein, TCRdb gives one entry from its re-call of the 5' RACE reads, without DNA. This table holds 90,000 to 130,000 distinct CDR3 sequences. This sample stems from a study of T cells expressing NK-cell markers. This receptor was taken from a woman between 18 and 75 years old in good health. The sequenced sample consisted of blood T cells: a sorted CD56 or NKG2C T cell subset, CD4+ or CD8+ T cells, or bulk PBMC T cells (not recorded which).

CDR3 sequence: CAAGLAGGGEQYF. The chain uses TRBV6-1 and TRBJ2-7; TCRdb calls TRBD2, which cannot be checked without DNA. The CDR3 contains 13 residues. The germline gives CDR1 MNHNS, CDR2 SASEGT.